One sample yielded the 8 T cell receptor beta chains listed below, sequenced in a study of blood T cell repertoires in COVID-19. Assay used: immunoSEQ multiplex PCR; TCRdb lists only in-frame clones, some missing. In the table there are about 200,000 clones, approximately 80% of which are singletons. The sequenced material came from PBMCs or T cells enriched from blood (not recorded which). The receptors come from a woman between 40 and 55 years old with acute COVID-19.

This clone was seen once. This CDR3 reads CASSSTGLNYGYTF. Here the CDR3 DNA reads TGTGCCAGCAGTTCTACAGGGTTGAACTATGGCTACACCTTC. J is TRBJ1-2 and V is TRBV27, with D possibly being TRBD1 (6 bases). Germline V gene data show CDR1 as MNHEY and CDR2 as SMNVEV (reference sequence). The CDR3 loop spans 14 amino acids. Trimming removed 4 bases from V and 2 bases from J, with 11 bases in between.

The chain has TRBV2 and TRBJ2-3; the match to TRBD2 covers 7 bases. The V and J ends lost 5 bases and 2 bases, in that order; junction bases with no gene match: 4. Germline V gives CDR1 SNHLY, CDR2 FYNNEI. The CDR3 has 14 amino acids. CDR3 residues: CASSSGTNTDTQYF. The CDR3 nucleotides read TGTGCCAGCAGTAGCGGGACTAACACAGATACGCAGTATTTT.

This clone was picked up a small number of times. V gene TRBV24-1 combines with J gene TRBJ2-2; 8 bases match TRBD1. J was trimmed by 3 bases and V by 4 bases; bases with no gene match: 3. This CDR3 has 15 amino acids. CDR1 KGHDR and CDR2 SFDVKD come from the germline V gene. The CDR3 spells CATSDWTGYTGELFF. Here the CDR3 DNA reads TGTGCCACCAGTGACTGGACAGGGTACACCGGGGAGCTGTTTTTT.

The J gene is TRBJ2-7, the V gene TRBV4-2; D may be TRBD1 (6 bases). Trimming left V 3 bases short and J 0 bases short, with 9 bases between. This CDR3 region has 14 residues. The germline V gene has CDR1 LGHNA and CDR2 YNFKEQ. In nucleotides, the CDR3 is TGTGCCAGCAGCCAGTCCAGGGGCTCCTACGAGCAGTACTTC. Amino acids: CASSQSRGSYEQYF.

CDR3 region: CASSYSGQINEKLFF. The CDR3, as DNA: TGTGCCAGCAGTTACTCCGGACAGATCAATGAAAAACTGTTTTTT. This chain joins TRBV6-5 and TRBJ1-4, with a possible D match to TRBD1 (6 bases). V lost 0 bases and J 5 bases, leaving 10 bases between the germline ends. The CDR3 sequence is 15 residues long. The germline gives CDR1 MNHEY, CDR2 SVGAGI.

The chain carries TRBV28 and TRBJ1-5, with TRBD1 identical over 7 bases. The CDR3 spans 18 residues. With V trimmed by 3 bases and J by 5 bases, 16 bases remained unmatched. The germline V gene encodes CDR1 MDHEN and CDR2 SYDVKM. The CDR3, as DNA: TGTGCCAGCAGTTTTTCCCCTCTAATGGGGACAGTGGATCAGCCCCAGCATTTT. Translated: CASSFSPLMGTVDQPQHF.

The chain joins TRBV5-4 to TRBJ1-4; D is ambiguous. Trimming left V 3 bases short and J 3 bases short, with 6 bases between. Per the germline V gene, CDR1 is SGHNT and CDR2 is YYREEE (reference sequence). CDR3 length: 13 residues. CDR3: CASSSGANEKLFF. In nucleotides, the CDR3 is TGTGCCAGCAGCTCGGGAGCTAATGAAAAACTGTTTTTT.

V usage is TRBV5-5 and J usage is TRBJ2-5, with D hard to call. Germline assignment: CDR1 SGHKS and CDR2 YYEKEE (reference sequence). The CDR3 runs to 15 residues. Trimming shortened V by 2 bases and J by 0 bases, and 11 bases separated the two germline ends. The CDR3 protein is CASSLVTPYQETQYF. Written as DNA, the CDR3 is TGTGCCAGCAGCTTAGTGACACCGTACCAAGAGACCCAGTACTTC.